This T cell receptor (beta chain) was sequenced in a study of blood T cell repertoires in COVID-19. Overall study: From T cells, B-cell-depleted T cells, or PBMCs came the material, which was cDNA or gDNA.

Study members were between roughly 18 and 100 years old and lived in approximately 25 US regions. Cohorts were assigned according to the clinical history that participants reported. The CDR3 consists of 17 residues. CDR1 is SGHAT, CDR2 FQNNGV, per germline. The trim removed 3 bases at V and 0 bases at J, leaving 7 bases unmatched. Libraries were prepared by immunoSEQ multiplex PCR; TCRdb keeps only in-frame clonotypes and omits some of them. Among 250,000 to 300,000 clones listed, around 80% were seen once. V usage is TRBV11-2 and J usage is TRBJ2-1; 8 bases fit TRBD1. This sequence was found in a man in his thirties or forties with acute COVID-19. The sequencing input was PBMCs or T cells enriched from blood (not recorded which). The CDR3 coding sequence is TGTGCCAGCAGCTTGATTACAGGGGGAGCCTCCTACAATGAGCAGTTCTTC. This gives the protein CASSLITGGASYNEQFF.